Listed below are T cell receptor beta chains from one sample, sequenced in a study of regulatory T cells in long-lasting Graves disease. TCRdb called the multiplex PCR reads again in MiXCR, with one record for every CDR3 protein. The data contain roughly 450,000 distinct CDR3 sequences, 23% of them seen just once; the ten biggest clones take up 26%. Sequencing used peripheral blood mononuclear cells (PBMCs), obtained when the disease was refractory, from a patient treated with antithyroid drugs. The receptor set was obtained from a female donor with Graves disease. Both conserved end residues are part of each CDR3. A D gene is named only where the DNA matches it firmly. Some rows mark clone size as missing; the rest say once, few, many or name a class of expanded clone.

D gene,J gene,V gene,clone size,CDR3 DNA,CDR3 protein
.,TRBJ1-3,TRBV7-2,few,TGTGCCAGCAGCTTAGCCGAGGGGGTAACTGGAAACACCATATATTTT,CASSLAEGVTGNTIYF
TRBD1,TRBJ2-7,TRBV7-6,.,TGTGCCAGCAGCTTAGGGGACAGGGGCGACGAGCAGTACTTC,CASSLGDRGDEQYF
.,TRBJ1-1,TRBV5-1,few,TGCGCCAGCAGCTTCCGGGGGGAGGACACTGAAGCTTTCTTT,CASSFRGEDTEAFF
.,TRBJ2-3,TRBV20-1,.,TGCGCCCCTCTGGCGGCCAGCACAGATACGCAGTATTTT,CAPLAASTDTQYF
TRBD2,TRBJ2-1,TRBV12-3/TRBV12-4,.,TGTGCCAGTAGCCCCCCCAGCGGGAGGCGGGCGTACAATGAGCAGTTCTTC,CASSPPSGRRAYNEQFF
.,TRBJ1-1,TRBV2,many,TGTGCCAGCAGTGAGGGTCGGGACACTGAAGCTTTCTTT,CASSEGRDTEAFF
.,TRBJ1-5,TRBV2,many,TGTGCCAGCAGCGGTGACAGCCTCAATCAGCCCCAGCATTTT,CASSGDSLNQPQHF
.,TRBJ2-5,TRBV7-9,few,TGTGCCAGCAGCTTAGACCGAACGGCAGAGACCCAGTACTTC,CASSLDRTAETQYF
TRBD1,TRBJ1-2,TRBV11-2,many,TGTGCCAGCAGCTTAGGGACAGGGTTCTTGAACTATGGCTACACCTTC,CASSLGTGFLNYGYTF
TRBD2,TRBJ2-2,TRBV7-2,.,TGTGCCAGCAGCTTAAGGGGGGGACTAGCGGCGAACACCGGGGAGCTGTTTTTT,CASSLRGGLAANTGELFF
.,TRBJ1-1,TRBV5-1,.,TGCGCCAGCAGCTTGGCTTGGACATCGAACACTGAAGCTTTCTTT,CASSLAWTSNTEAFF
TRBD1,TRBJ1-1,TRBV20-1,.,TGCAGTGCGAATAGACAGGGGGCGGACACTGAAGCTTTCTTT,CSANRQGADTEAFF
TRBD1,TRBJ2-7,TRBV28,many,TGTGCCAGCAGGACAGGGAGTCAGTACGAGCAGTACTTC,CASRTGSQYEQYF
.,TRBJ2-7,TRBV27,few,TGTGCCGTCGTGGGGTCGTACGAGCAGTACTTC,CAVVGSYEQYF
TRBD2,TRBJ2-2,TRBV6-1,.,TGTGCCAGCAGTCAAGGACTAGCGGGAACGAACACCGGGGAGCTGTTTTTT,CASSQGLAGTNTGELFF
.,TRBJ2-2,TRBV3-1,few,TGTGCCAGCAGCCAAGCCGGAAACACCGGGGAGCTGTTTTTT,CASSQAGNTGELFF
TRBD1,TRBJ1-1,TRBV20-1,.,TGCAGTGCTTCAACAGGGGGCACTGAAGCTTTCTTT,CSASTGGTEAFF
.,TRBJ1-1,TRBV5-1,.,TGCGTCAGCAGCTCGTCAGGGGCGGAGTGGAACACTGAAGCTTTCTTT,CVSSSSGAEWNTEAFF
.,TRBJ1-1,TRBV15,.,TGTGCCACCAGCCCAGGTGCTAGGCACACTGAAGCTTTCTTT,CATSPGARHTEAFF
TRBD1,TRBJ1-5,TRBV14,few,TGTGCCAGCAGCCAAGGACAGGGGCGATATAGCAATCAGCCCCAGCATTTT,CASSQGQGRYSNQPQHF
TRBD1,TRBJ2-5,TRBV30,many,TGTGCCTGGCTGGACAGGGGTGAGACCCAGTACTTC,CAWLDRGETQYF
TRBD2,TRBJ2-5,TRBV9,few,TGTGCCAGTACCGGGACTAGCGATAGAGAGACCCAGTACTTC,CASTGTSDRETQYF
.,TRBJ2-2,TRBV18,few,TGTGCCAGCTCACCGGAAATTAGACACTTCGGGGAGCTGTTTTTT,CASSPEIRHFGELFF
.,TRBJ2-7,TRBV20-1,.,TGCAGTGCCGTCGGGACTCCGTACGAGCAGTACTTC,CSAVGTPYEQYF
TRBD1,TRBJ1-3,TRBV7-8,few,TGTGCCAGCAGCTTAGGTTCGGGGACAGGGGGAAACACCATATATTTT,CASSLGSGTGGNTIYF
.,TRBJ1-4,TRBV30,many,TGTGCCTGGAGTGTCATGGAAAGTAATGAAAAACTGTTTTTT,CAWSVMESNEKLFF
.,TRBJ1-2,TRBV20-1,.,TGCAGTGCTAGATACGGTGGCTACACCTTC,CSARYGGYTF
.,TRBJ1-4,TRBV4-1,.,TGCGCCAGCAGCCAAGGGACACGATCAACTAATGAAAAACTGTTTTTT,CASSQGTRSTNEKLFF
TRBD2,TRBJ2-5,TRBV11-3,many,TGTGCCAGCAGCTTAGAAGCGGGGGGGACCCAGTACTTC,CASSLEAGGTQYF
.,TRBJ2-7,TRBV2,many,TGTGCCAGCGAGGGGGGAGGGTGGAGCTCCTACGAGCAGTACTTC,CASEGGGWSSYEQYF
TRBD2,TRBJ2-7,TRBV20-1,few,TGCAGTGCTAGCTCCGGGACTATGAACGAGCAGTACTTC,CSASSGTMNEQYF
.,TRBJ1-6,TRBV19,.,TGTGCCAGTAGTATACTGGCGACAGCGAACTATAATTCACCCCTCCACTTT,CASSILATANYNSPLHF
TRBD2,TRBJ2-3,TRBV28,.,TGTGCCTGCACCCGGGGGGGCAGTACAGATACGCAGTATTTT,CACTRGGSTDTQYF
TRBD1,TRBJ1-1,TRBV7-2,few,TGTGCCAGCAGCTTAGAGGGGGCGAACACTGAAGCTTTCTTT,CASSLEGANTEAFF
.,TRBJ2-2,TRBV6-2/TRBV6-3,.,TGTGCCAGTAGGGTGTTGTATCACACCGGGGAGCTGTTTTTT,CASRVLYHTGELFF
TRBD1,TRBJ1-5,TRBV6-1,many,TGTGCCAGCAGCTCCAAACAACGGACAGGGCGTCAGCCCCAGCATTTT,CASSSKQRTGRQPQHF
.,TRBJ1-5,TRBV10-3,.,TGTGCCATCAGTGAGGGGGAACAGGTCAGTCAGCCCCAGCATTTT,CAISEGEQVSQPQHF
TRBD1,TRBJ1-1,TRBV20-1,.,TGCAGTGCTAGAGACCGACAGGGGGCCTCTAGCATTGAAGCTTTCTTT,CSARDRQGASSIEAFF
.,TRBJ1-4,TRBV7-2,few,TGTGCCAGCAGCCGGCCGGGACGAGAGACCGAAAAACTGTTTTTT,CASSRPGRETEKLFF
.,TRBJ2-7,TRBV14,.,TGTGCCAGCAGCGACAGCCATCCCTACGAGCAGTACTTC,CASSDSHPYEQYF
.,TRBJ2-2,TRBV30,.,TGTGCCTGGAGTGGAACAGGGAACACCGGGGAGCTGTTTTTT,CAWSGTGNTGELFF
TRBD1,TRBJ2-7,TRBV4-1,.,TGCGCCAGCAGCCAAGGACAGGGGGATAGGGAGCAGTACTTC,CASSQGQGDREQYF